The sequence of this TCR beta chain was determined in a study of blood T cell repertoires in COVID-19. Study as a whole: Collection of acute and convalescent COVID-19 samples took place in the United States, Italy and Spain. Sample material is recorded as cDNA or gDNA derived from T cells, B-cell-depleted T cells, or PBMCs.

Authors' processing steps: Using reference gene primer amplification, nucleated cell counts were estimated. The protocol was immunoSEQ multiplex PCR, while the TCRdb copy is restricted to in-frame clones and leaves out a portion. The DNA gave D and trimming, while V, J and clone size come from that table. The table has 90,000 to 150,000 clones, about 86% seen once. The CDR3 extends over 13 amino acids. Germline lookup yields CDR1 MRHNA and CDR2 SNTAGT. V was shortened by 7 bases and J by 3 bases, with 12 bases between the two germline ends. The sequence derives from a woman aged 45-60 years with active or convalescent COVID-19. Sequencing input: peripheral blood. This chain connects TRBV6-4 to TRBJ2-5, with a tentative D call TRBD1 (5 bases). CDR3 protein: CASNCAREETQYF. The CDR3 coding sequence is TGTGCCAGCAATTGCGCCAGGGAAGAGACCCAGTACTTC.